The next 22 T cell receptor beta chains were all read from a single sample in a study of blood T cell repertoires in COVID-19. Only in-frame clones appear in the TCRdb table, and some are missing; sequencing was by immunoSEQ multiplex PCR. The table has roughly 40,000 clones, 60% to 85% seen once. Sequenced material: peripheral blood. All receptors come from a man between 65 and 79 years old with acute or convalescent COVID-19.

This chain connects TRBV9 to TRBJ1-1, with D maybe TRBD1 (6 bases). Per germline, CDR1 SGDLS and CDR2 YYNGEE. The CDR3 runs to 16 residues. Trimming removed 4 bases at V and 5 bases at J, with 21 bases between. The CDR3 here is CASSPTGTPGGTEAFF. CDR3 nucleotide sequence: TGTGCCAGCAGCCCAACCGGGACACCGGGAGGAACTGAAGCTTTCTTT.

The chain couples TRBV4-2 to TRBJ2-7, with 11 bases lining up with TRBD2. The CDR3 extends over 16 amino acids. Germline V gene sequence: CDR1 LGHNA, CDR2 YNFKEQ. The ends lost 3 bases at V and 3 bases at J; junction bases unmatched: 7. This CDR3 is CASSHDSGREGYEQYF. As DNA, the CDR3 is TGTGCCAGCAGCCACGATAGCGGGAGGGAGGGCTACGAGCAGTACTTC.

The V and J genes are TRBV6-5 and TRBJ2-7, with 9 bases aligning to TRBD1. This CDR3 is built from 15 residues. The junction had 9 bases not matched to a gene; V was cut back by 7 bases and J by 2 bases. Germline V gene data show CDR1 as MNHEY and CDR2 as SVGAGI. The CDR3 region has the DNA TGTGCCAGCATCCTACTGGGACAGGGTACCTACGAGCAGTACTTC. The encoded protein is CASILLGQGTYEQYF.

This chain uses TRBV3-1 (or the pseudogene TRBV3-2) with TRBJ1-2; D gene unclear. CDR1 LGHDT and CDR2 YNNKEL come from the germline V gene (reference sequence). The CDR3 totals 16 residues. The V end lost 3 bases, the J end lost 7 bases, and 21 bases lay between the germline ends. Written as DNA, the CDR3 is TGTGCCAGCAGCCACGCTAATTGGGAGGCAGGCGGTGGCTACACCTTC. This codes for CASSHANWEAGGGYTF.

The J gene is TRBJ2-7, the V gene TRBV19, with D tentatively TRBD1 (7 bases). Per germline, CDR1 LNHDA and CDR2 SQIVND (reference sequence). Trimming stripped 5 bases from V and 5 bases from J, with 34 bases between. The CDR3 covers 20 residues. CDR3: CASSARPGSRGTGQSHEQYF. The DNA for the CDR3 is TGTGCCAGTAGTGCCCGACCCGGTTCCCGGGGGACGGGACAGTCCCACGAGCAGTACTTC.

V and J are TRBV28 and TRBJ2-1; 11 bases align to TRBD2. The CDR3 consists of 16 residues. CDR1 MDHEN and CDR2 SYDVKM come from the germline V gene. V dropped 6 bases and J dropped 4; count of bases not matched to a gene: 8. In nucleotides, the CDR3 is TGTGCCAGCAGATACATAACTAGCGGGAGTTACAATGAGCAGTTCTTC. Its translation: CASRYITSGSYNEQFF.

V gene TRBV5-4 combines with J gene TRBJ2-5, with 10 bases that match TRBD2. J lost 1 base, V lost 0 bases, and 3 bases had no gene match. The CDR3 has 16 residues. Germline V gives CDR1 SGHNT, CDR2 YYREEE (reference sequence). The CDR3 DNA follows: TGTGCCAGCAGCTTGGAAGCTAGCGGGAGCCAAGAGACCCAGTACTTC. Its protein is CASSLEASGSQETQYF.

Notes on this clone: At one of its ends the junction is not consistent with the germline gene, which may arise from a read error. The J gene is TRBJ2-5, the V gene TRBV6-1, with 9 bases matching TRBD1. There are 15 residues in the CDR3. Germline V gene sequence: CDR1 MNHNS, CDR2 SASEGT. The DNA for the CDR3 is TGTGCCAGCAGCGAAGGGACAGGGCGAGTTAAGACCCAGTACTTC. Amino acids: CASSEGTGRVKTQYF.

The chain has TRBV29-1 and TRBJ2-1; 13 nucleotides align to TRBD2. The CDR3 sequence is 19 residues long. V was pared by 6 bases and J by 4 bases, with 18 bases of the junction left unmatched. Germline CDR1 SQVTM, CDR2 ANQGSEA. CDR3 amino acids: CSVLDLRTSGRRGYNEQFF. CDR3 DNA: TGCAGCGTCCTTGATCTCCGGACTAGCGGGAGAAGGGGATACAATGAGCAGTTCTTC.

The chain has TRBV5-1 and TRBJ2-7, with 7 nucleotides matching TRBD1. The J segment lost 3 bases and the V segment lost 4 bases, leaving 4 bases of the junction unmatched. This CDR3 has 13 residues. CDR1 and CDR2 (germline): SGHRS, YFSETQ. CDR3 DNA sequence: TGCGCCAGCAGCCCGGGACAGAGCTACGAGCAGTACTTC. Residues: CASSPGQSYEQYF.

The chain couples TRBV7-2 to TRBJ1-2; 7 bases are a match to TRBD1. The CDR3 sequence is 15 residues long. Trimming removed 2 bases from V and 2 bases from J; junction bases left unmatched: 5. Germline-derived CDR1 and CDR2 are SGHTA and FQGNSA. CDR3 in amino acids: CASSLQGRGNYGYTF. DNA for the CDR3: TGTGCCAGCAGCTTACAGGGCAGGGGGAACTATGGCTACACCTTC.

The V and J genes are TRBV27 and TRBJ2-1, with D maybe TRBD2 (5 bases). This CDR3 is 15 amino acids long. The germline V gene has CDR1 MNHEY and CDR2 SMNVEV (reference sequence). Trimming stripped 2 bases from V and 8 bases from J, with 16 bases between. CDR3 sequence reads: CASSLQDSTLDEQFF. DNA for the CDR3: TGTGCCAGCAGTTTACAGGACTCTACCCTGGATGAGCAGTTCTTC.

The chain carries TRBV6-2 or TRBV6-3 and TRBJ2-1, with 10 bases aligning to TRBD2. V dropped 5 bases and J dropped 6; count of bases not matched to a gene: 7. Germline values: CDR1 MNHEY, CDR2 SVGEGT. The CDR3 spans 15 residues. The CDR3 region has the DNA TGTGCCAGCAGTCCCGGGACTAGCGAGACCAATGAGCAGTTCTTC. This translates into CASSPGTSETNEQFF.

The CDR3 coding sequence is TGTGCCAGCAGTCAACCGCAAAGAAGGGGGGAGACCCAGTACTTC. Translation gives CASSQPQRRGETQYF. This sequence joins TRBV6-5 and TRBJ2-5; D may be TRBD1 (6 bases). Per germline, CDR1 MNHEY and CDR2 SVGAGI. V was trimmed by 5 bases and J by 5 bases, leaving 18 bases between them. The CDR3 has 15 residues.

The J gene is TRBJ2-1, the V gene TRBV7-3; 10 nucleotides agree with TRBD2. V shed 0 bases and J 10 bases; nucleotides not matched to a gene: 6. The CDR3 has 15 amino acids. Germline CDR1 reads SGHTA; CDR2 reads FQGTGA. This chain's CDR3 is CASSLTPSGSLEQFF. The CDR3 nucleotides read TGTGCCAGCAGCTTAACTCCTAGCGGGAGCCTAGAGCAGTTCTTC.

V usage is TRBV7-8 and J usage is TRBJ2-2; 7 positions agree with TRBD1. This CDR3 spans 16 amino acids. Germline values: CDR1 SGHVS, CDR2 FQNEAQ. V was clipped by 5 bases and J by 0 bases; unmatched bases: 6. CDR3 region: CASSLGQASNTGELFF. The CDR3, as DNA: TGTGCCAGCAGCCTAGGACAGGCCTCGAACACCGGGGAGCTGTTTTTT.

The chain joins TRBV15 to TRBJ1-2; 12 nucleotides align to TRBD1. Germline V gene lookup returns CDR1 LNHNV and CDR2 YYDKDF (reference sequence). This CDR3 has 17 amino acids. Germline trimming cut 1 base from V and 0 bases from J; bases unmatched to any gene: 3. The CDR3 loop reads CATSRGDRGRTNYGYTF. CDR3 sequence (DNA): TGTGCCACCAGCAGAGGGGACAGGGGGCGGACTAACTATGGCTACACCTTC.

This chain connects TRBV27 to TRBJ2-7; TRBD2 matches at 13 bases. The CDR3 spans 15 residues. V lost 5 bases to trimming and J lost 7 bases; unmatched junction nucleotides: 8. Per the germline V gene, CDR1 is MNHEY and CDR2 is SMNVEV (reference sequence). CDR3 DNA: TGTGCCAGCAGTCCACCGGGACTAGCGGGGACTGAGCAGTACTTC. Encoded protein: CASSPPGLAGTEQYF.

The rearrangement joins TRBV5-1 to TRBJ1-1; D might be TRBD1 (6 bases). The CDR3 is 15 residues long. V shed 1 base and J shed 3 bases, with 13 bases lying between them. The germline V gene has CDR1 SGHRS and CDR2 YFSETQ. The DNA of the CDR3 is TGCGCCAGCAGCTTGCTGGACAGCGTTTACACTGAAGCTTTCTTT. Its translation: CASSLLDSVYTEAFF.

The chain recombines TRBV19 with TRBJ1-1; unclear D gene. V lost 5 bases and J 4 bases, leaving 11 bases between the germline ends. The CDR3 spans 13 residues. Germline V gene sequence: CDR1 LNHDA, CDR2 SQIVND (reference sequence). CDR3: CASSPLLATEAFF. CDR3 bases: TGTGCCAGTAGTCCACTTCTTGCCACTGAAGCTTTCTTT.

The rearrangement uses TRBV5-1 and TRBJ2-1, with 10 bases lining up with TRBD2. Germline CDR1 SGHRS, CDR2 YFSETQ. The CDR3 extends over 20 amino acids. Trimming at V came to 0 bases and at J to 3 bases, leaving 15 bases not matched to a gene. CDR3 sequence reads: CASSLGPAYLAGAGYNEQFF. As DNA, the CDR3 is TGCGCCAGCAGCTTGGGCCCAGCTTACCTAGCGGGAGCAGGCTACAATGAGCAGTTCTTC.

The chain uses TRBV7-9 and TRBJ1-2, with 7 bases lining up with TRBD1. This CDR3 spans 12 amino acids. Trimming took 4 bases from V and 7 from J; bases not matched to a gene: 3. CDR1 and CDR2 (germline): SEHNR, FQNEAQ (reference sequence). CDR3 amino acids: CASSSTGSGYTF. CDR3 nucleotides: TGTGCCAGCAGCTCGACAGGGAGTGGCTACACCTTC.